The present TCR beta chain was sequenced within a study of T-cell memory formation after mild COVID-19 (dated by TCRdb to the early 2020s). At the level of the whole study: TCR sequence clusters from the two donors were largely donor specific. The cohort comprised two young, previously healthy adult volunteers, one female and one male. T-cell clones expanding and contracting after mild COVID-19 in a couple of donors were tracked by longitudinal TCRalpha and TCRbeta repertoire sequencing. Summary of the overall study and its limitations: Contracting CD4+ clones turned up mainly in the CM and EM memory subsets, whereas EMRA was where CD8+ clones were enriched. The second-wave clones that peaked on day 37 were not confirmed to be SARS-CoV-2 specific. Some responding clones were found in pre-infection memory, which suggests that pre-existing cross-reactive memory T cells took part in the SARS-CoV-2 response. The study covered only a couple of mild cases, and larger cohorts including severe cases with pre-infection samples were considered necessary. From day 15 to 85, contracting clones showed balanced CD4/CD8 phenotypes, whereas a second wave of clones that expanded from day 15 to 37 leaned towards CD4+.

Sequencing relied on an Illumina NovaSeq 6000. cDNA libraries for TCRalpha and TCRbeta were prepared by 5'RACE using constant-segment primers, with sample barcodes and unique molecular identifiers added. Trizol reagent was used to extract RNA from every sample. The libraries were amplified in two PCR steps, and the second step added a second sample barcode and Illumina TruSeq adapters. Sequencing of libraries was performed on an Illumina NovaSeq with 2 x 150 bp paired-end reads. As for the original processing: With migec v1.2.7, reads were demultiplexed and then collapsed into UMI-guided consensus sequences. Using mixcr v2.1.11, UMI consensuses were aligned to TRA and TRB V and J templates and then assembled into clonotypes. A clonotype was counted as expanded or contracted only if both edgeR and NoisET called the change significant, with noise models trained on biological replicates. For edgeR calls, the cutoffs were a false discovery rate-adjusted p below 0.01 and a log2 fold-change threshold of 1. PCA with hierarchical clustering of max-normalized trajectories of the 1000 most abundant clonotypes was used as exploratory dynamics analysis. The CD4 or CD8 phenotype of responding clones was assigned using the separately sequenced CD4+ and CD8+ repertoires. TCRdb trimmed public reads at Q25 via fastp, called clones via MiXCR and kept in-frame beta chains. Identical CDR3 protein sequences are pooled into one entry, listed with their most common genes and DNA. TCRdb's processing, not the study's, gives the V and J calls here. Across this sample there are around 470,000 distinct CDR3 sequences, with 20% seen only once. Around 8.4% of the sample is taken by the ten largest.

Trimming costs V 0 bases and J 8 bases, and their ends lie 7 bases apart. In the germline V gene (reference sequence), CDR1 corresponds to LNHNV and CDR2 to YYDKDF. The CDR3 runs 12 amino acids, cysteine and phenylalanine included. CDR3 DNA is the only sequence kept; it has 36 bases, read in frame from the first base. This clonotype appeared a few times. The antigen it binds to is not known. Per-nucleotide qualities are absent, and no much larger clonotype sits a single base away. PBMCs were isolated by Ficoll-Paque density gradient centrifugation. In this chain, TRBV15 is recombined with TRBJ1-1, with no reliable assignment of the D segment. Sequencing used PBMCs or a T cell subset sorted from them (not recorded which). This TCR was sampled from an adult woman who had mild COVID-19 (a few samples of this study predate the infection). The sample titles of this study are shuffled in the database, so cell type and time point are left out; the donor was told from shared clones. CDR3 loop: CATSRDSAEAFF. In nucleotides, the sequence is TGTGCCACCAGCAGAGATTCAGCCGAAGCTTTCTTT.